Presented here are 30 T cell receptor beta chains from one specimen sequenced in a study of neurological immune-mediated disorders. MiXCR, applied by TCRdb to the 5' RACE reads, yields one record per CDR3 protein. In the table there are around 29,000 distinct CDR3 sequences, approximately 6% of which are singletons. The sequenced sample consisted of CD4+ T cells from blood. The receptors were sampled from a woman aged 45-65 years in good health.

This clonotype came up many times. V gene TRBV10-3 combines with J gene TRBJ2-1; 8 nucleotides line up with TRBD1. This CDR3 region has 15 residues. Trimming removed 4 bases from V and 7 bases from J; junction bases left unmatched: 9. The germline V gene has CDR1 ENHRY and CDR2 SYGVKD. In DNA form, the CDR3 reads TGTGCCATCAGTGTCCTGGGACAGGCTGGGAATGAGCAGTTCTTC. It specifies CAISVLGQAGNEQFF.

This clonotype came up many times. The chain joins TRBV20-1 to TRBJ1-5; D is ambiguous. Trimming cost V 3 bases and J 3 bases, with 12 bases left between them. This CDR3 has 14 amino acids. Germline V gene sequence: CDR1 DFQATT, CDR2 SNEGSKA (reference sequence). The CDR3 loop reads CSARGGIPNQPQHF. In nucleotides, the CDR3 is TGCAGTGCTAGGGGCGGGATCCCCAATCAGCCCCAGCATTTT.

This clonotype was observed many times. This chain links TRBV5-1 with TRBJ2-7, with D possibly being TRBD1 (6 bases). CDR3 length: 15 residues. From germline, CDR1 is SGHRS and CDR2 YFSETQ. V lost 4 bases to trimming and J lost 3 bases, with 17 bases between them. The CDR3 DNA reads as TGCGCCAGCAGCAGTGAGGTGGGACAAGGCTACGAGCAGTACTTC. Protein sequence: CASSSEVGQGYEQYF.

This clonotype was observed many times. V and J are TRBV5-1 and TRBJ2-4, with 7 nucleotides matching TRBD2. The CDR3 is made up of 16 amino acids. Germline values: CDR1 SGHRS, CDR2 YFSETQ. J was trimmed by 3 bases and V by 4 bases; bases with no gene match: 10. The CDR3 spells CASSLELAKFKNIQYF. The CDR3 region has the DNA TGCGCCAGCAGCCTGGAACTAGCGAAGTTCAAAAACATTCAGTACTTC.

This clonotype occurred many times. The gene calls are TRBV19 and TRBJ2-5; TRBD2 matches at 7 bases. This CDR3 is built from 14 residues. With 9 bases clipped from V and 3 bases from J, the junction kept 10 bases outside the gene matches. Germline lookup yields CDR1 LNHDA and CDR2 SQIVND (reference sequence). CDR3 residues: CASRDYFKEETQYF. The CDR3 DNA reads as TGTGCCAGCCGGGACTATTTCAAGGAAGAGACCCAGTACTTC.

By proportion, this clonotype is medium-sized (0.01 to 0.1%). The chain is built from TRBV5-6 and TRBJ2-2; D perhaps matches TRBD1 (6 bases). The V gene's germline CDR1 is SGHDT and CDR2 YYEEEE. Trimming stripped 5 bases from V and 3 bases from J, with 14 bases between. The CDR3 runs to 15 residues. Written as DNA, the CDR3 is TGTGCCAGCAGTACGACAGGATTGGACACCGGGGAGCTGTTTTTT. Its translation: CASSTTGLDTGELFF.

This clonotype came up many times. In DNA, the CDR3 is TGTGCCAGCAGCTTGAGCGGGACTAACACCGGGGAGCTGTTTTTT. It yields the protein CASSLSGTNTGELFF. The chain is built from TRBV7-3 and TRBJ2-2, with TRBD2 identical over 7 bases. The CDR3 runs 15 residues. Germline V gene data show CDR1 as SGHTA and CDR2 as FQGTGA. V trimming: 3 bases; J trimming: 2 bases; junction bases outside the gene matches: 3. The full variable domain, its missing parts supplied by reference TRBV7-3 and TRBJ2-2, is GAGVSQTPSNKVTEKGKYVELRCDPISGHTALYWYRQSLGQGPEFLIYFQGTGAADDSGLPNDRFFAVRPEGSVSTLKIQRTERGDSAVYLCASSLSGTNTGELFFGEGSRLTVL.

This clonotype was found many times. In DNA, the CDR3 is TGTGCCAGCAGCCCCAGCCTCGGGGGTGGTCAGCCCCAGCATTTT. Protein: CASSPSLGGGQPQHF. This chain links TRBV3-1 with TRBJ1-5; TRBD1 might be the D (5 bases). This CDR3 has 15 residues. From germline, CDR1 is LGHDT and CDR2 YNNKEL (reference sequence). Trimming left V 4 bases short and J 6 bases short, with 16 bases between.

This sequence joins TRBV12-3 or TRBV12-4 and TRBJ2-1, with 9 bases lining up with TRBD1. The CDR3 sequence is 14 residues long. Germline trimming cut 8 bases from V and 7 bases from J; bases unmatched to any gene: 9. This chain's CDR3 is CASRSTGGWNEQFF. The CDR3 DNA is TGTGCCAGCCGAAGCACAGGGGGCTGGAATGAGCAGTTCTTC.

This clonotype was detected many times. The chain is built from TRBV5-6 and TRBJ1-4; D ambiguous. The CDR3 sequence is 14 residues long. From germline, CDR1 is SGHDT and CDR2 YYEEEE. V lost 2 bases, J lost 0 bases, and 5 bases lay in between. The CDR3 DNA follows: TGTGCCAGCAGCTTCGGGTCAACTAATGAAAAACTGTTTTTT. Amino acids: CASSFGSTNEKLFF. The complete variable domain, with remaining parts taken from reference TRBV5-6 and TRBJ1-4, reads DAGVTQSPTHLIKTRGQQVTLRCSPKSGHDTVSWYQQALGQGPQFIFQYYEEEERQRGNFPDRFSGHQFPNYSSELNVNALLLGDSALYLCASSFGSTNEKLFFGSGTQLSVL.

The table lists this clonotype with a few counts. The chain uses TRBV7-9 and TRBJ1-1; no clear D gene. Germline V gene data show CDR1 as SEHNR and CDR2 as FQNEAQ (reference sequence). V was trimmed by 2 bases and J by 2 bases, leaving 6 bases between them. CDR3 length equals 13 residues. The CDR3 nucleotides are TGTGCCAGCAGCTTAATGGCCAACACTGAAGCTTTCTTT. Residues: CASSLMANTEAFF.

This clonotype was recorded many times. The chain combines TRBV7-9 with TRBJ2-1; the D is unclear. CDR3 length: 15 residues. The V gene's germline CDR1 is SEHNR and CDR2 FQNEAQ (reference sequence). Trimming removed 2 bases at V and 6 bases at J, with 14 bases between. The chain's CDR3 is CASSLSHGRFNEQFF. The CDR3 region has the DNA TGTGCCAGCAGCTTAAGTCACGGCCGGTTCAATGAGCAGTTCTTC.

This clonotype was observed at least ten times. This chain joins TRBV20-1 and TRBJ2-1; D is unclear. This CDR3 has 15 residues. V dropped 5 bases and J dropped 0 bases, with 14 bases sitting between them. Germline CDR1 is DFQATT and CDR2 is SNEGSKA (reference sequence). CDR3: CSADSETLSYNEQFF. CDR3 sequence (DNA): TGCAGTGCTGACTCAGAGACCCTCTCCTACAATGAGCAGTTCTTC.

This clonotype came up many times. The chain links TRBV7-6 to TRBJ1-2; D not resolved. The CDR3 sequence is 13 residues long. Germline values: CDR1 SGHVS, CDR2 FNYEAQ. V was pared by 2 bases and J by 8 bases, with 12 bases between. DNA for the CDR3: TGTGCCAGCAGCTTATCAGGCCCCGTGGGCTACACCTTC. Residues: CASSLSGPVGYTF.

This clonotype was found many times. The rearrangement uses TRBV28 and TRBJ1-5, with 8 bases aligning to TRBD1. This CDR3 region has 16 residues. Germline values: CDR1 MDHEN, CDR2 SYDVKM. J gave up 1 base and V 3 bases, and 5 bases lay outside the gene matches. CDR3 in DNA: TGTGCCAGCAGTTTTGCAGGGGGCGGGAGCAATCAGCCCCAGCATTTT. Amino acids: CASSFAGGGSNQPQHF.

There are many counts of this clonotype. The chain employs TRBV10-3 and TRBJ2-3; maybe TRBD1 (6 bases). The CDR3 has 14 amino acids. Germline V gene lookup returns CDR1 ENHRY and CDR2 SYGVKD. The V gene lost 10 bases and the J gene lost 0 bases, with 14 bases spanning the gap. CDR3 region: CATRDTSSTDTQYF. In DNA form, the CDR3 reads TGTGCCACCAGGGACACCTCTAGCACAGATACGCAGTATTTT.

This clonotype was picked up many times. The chain is built from TRBV5-1 and TRBJ2-7; a weak D match, TRBD1 (8 bases). Germline V gene sequence: CDR1 SGHRS, CDR2 YFSETQ. The CDR3 extends over 15 amino acids. With 5 bases removed from V and 3 bases from J, the gap between germline ends came to 18 bases. CDR3 residues: CASRAQQGGGYEQYF. The DNA of the CDR3 is TGCGCCAGCAGGGCCCAACAGGGGGGGGGCTACGAGCAGTACTTC. Supplemented by reference TRBV5-1 and TRBJ2-7, the full variable domain reads KAGVTQTPRYLIKTRGQQVTLSCSPISGHRSVSWYQQTPGQGLQFLFEYFSETQRNKGNFPGRFSGRQFSNSRSEMNVSTLELGDSALYLCASRAQQGGGYEQYFGPGTRLTVT.

This clonotype was detected many times. This sequence joins TRBV5-1 and TRBJ2-1; TRBD2 aligns across 13 bases. Germline V gives CDR1 SGHRS, CDR2 YFSETQ. The CDR3 runs to 16 residues. V shed 4 bases and J 5 bases; nucleotides not matched to a gene: 6. The CDR3: CASSRATSGGHNEQFF. In nucleotides, the CDR3 is TGCGCCAGCAGCCGTGCGACTAGCGGGGGGCACAATGAGCAGTTCTTC.

This clonotype was counted many times. V gene TRBV5-1 combines with J gene TRBJ2-7; D uncertain. The CDR3 totals 12 residues. Trimming took off 7 bases at V and 7 bases at J, with 15 bases between the two ends. From germline, CDR1 is SGHRS and CDR2 YFSETQ. The CDR3 sequence is CASRPDGSEQYF. The CDR3 DNA is TGCGCCAGCCGACCAGACGGGTCGGAGCAGTACTTC.

This clonotype was detected ten times or more. The chain couples TRBV20-1 to TRBJ1-1; D remains ambiguous. Germline loops: CDR1 DFQATT, CDR2 SNEGSKA (reference sequence). V was cut by 0 bases and J by 2 bases, with 10 bases left in between. This CDR3 has 14 amino acids. CDR3 DNA sequence: TGCAGTGCTAGAGATCGCATCCGTAACACTGAAGCTTTCTTT. Protein sequence: CSARDRIRNTEAFF.

The chain couples TRBV24-1 to TRBJ2-3, with 7 positions matching TRBD2. Germline loops: CDR1 KGHDR, CDR2 SFDVKD. The V gene end was trimmed by 7 bases and the J gene end by 3 bases; junction bases not matched to a gene: 3. This CDR3 region has 13 residues. CDR3 nucleotides: TGTGCCACCAGGCGCGGGGGTACAGATACGCAGTATTTT. Translation gives CATRRGGTDTQYF.

The V and J genes are TRBV29-1 and TRBJ1-1, with unresolved D. Germline V CDR1 and CDR2: SQVTM, ANQGSEA. The V and J ends lost 4 bases and 0 bases respectively, with 9 bases between them. This CDR3 is 13 amino acids long. The CDR3 region is CSVAGELNTEAFF. Written as DNA, the CDR3 is TGCAGCGTTGCCGGGGAATTGAACACTGAAGCTTTCTTT.

The CDR3 DNA is TGTGCCAGCAGGGCGAGCGGTGCAACTAATGAAAAACTGTTTTTT. This gives the protein CASRASGATNEKLFF. This chain links TRBV3-1 with TRBJ1-4; D remains ambiguous. V was pared by 6 bases and J by 0 bases, with 11 bases between. The CDR3 extends over 15 amino acids. CDR1 and CDR2 (germline): LGHDT, YNNKEL (reference sequence).

This clonotype has at least ten counts. As DNA, the CDR3 is TGCGCCAGCAGCCAGGACAGGGCGGTGGCAAATGAGCAGTTCTTC. Residues: CASSQDRAVANEQFF. This chain links TRBV5-1 with TRBJ2-1, with 8 bases aligning to TRBD1. There are 15 residues in the CDR3. Germline V gene sequence: CDR1 SGHRS, CDR2 YFSETQ. Trimming cost V 4 bases and J 7 bases; bases outside gene matches: 10. The variable domain in full, with the rest retrieved from reference TRBV5-1 and TRBJ2-1, is KAGVTQTPRYLIKTRGQQVTLSCSPISGHRSVSWYQQTPGQGLQFLFEYFSETQRNKGNFPGRFSGRQFSNSRSEMNVSTLELGDSALYLCASSQDRAVANEQFFGPGTRLTVL.

This clonotype has a count of ten or more. V gene TRBV20-1 combines with J gene TRBJ1-5; TRBD1 might be the D (6 bases). CDR3 length: 16 amino acids. Per the germline V gene, CDR1 is DFQATT and CDR2 is SNEGSKA (reference sequence). V was trimmed by 5 bases and J by 2 bases, leaving 19 bases between them. The CDR3 bases are TGCAGTGCTGCAAGAGGGGGAGGGGCCGGCAATCAGCCCCAGCATTTT. Amino acids: CSAARGGGAGNQPQHF.

The table lists this clonotype with many counts. This rearrangement joins TRBV20-1 to TRBJ1-6; no clear D. Germline lookup yields CDR1 DFQATT and CDR2 SNEGSKA (reference sequence). The CDR3 covers 14 residues. V shed 1 base and J shed 5 bases, with 9 bases lying between them. CDR3 DNA sequence: TGCAGTGCTAGAGTCATCGGCCATAATTCACCCCTCCACTTT. It codes for CSARVIGHNSPLHF.

In its sample, this clonotype was seen many times. The V call is TRBV28, the J call TRBJ2-3; a possible D gene is TRBD2 (6 bases). Deletions cut 7 bases from V and 4 bases from J, with 18 bases between. The CDR3 runs 15 residues. In germline, CDR1 is MDHEN, CDR2 SYDVKM. The CDR3 loop is CASTSEAGRADTQYF. DNA of the CDR3: TGTGCCAGCACCAGTGAGGCGGGACGGGCAGATACGCAGTATTTT.

This clonotype has a count of ten or more. The chain combines TRBV7-8 with TRBJ2-3, with 12 nucleotides matching TRBD2. In germline, CDR1 is SGHVS, CDR2 FQNEAQ. The CDR3 has 19 residues. Unmatched junction bases numbered 16, after V lost 5 bases and J lost 4 bases. CDR3 region: CASSITSGGRVGGADTQYF. The CDR3 DNA reads as TGTGCCAGCAGCATAACTAGCGGGGGGCGGGTAGGGGGTGCAGATACGCAGTATTTT. Full variable domain (remainder filled in from reference TRBV7-8 and TRBJ2-3): GAGVSQSPRYKVAKRGQDVALRCDPISGHVSLFWYQQALGQGPEFLTYFQNEAQLDKSGLPSDRFFAERPEGSVSTLKIQRTQQEDSAVYLCASSITSGGRVGGADTQYFGPGTRLTVL.

This clonotype showed up many times. This CDR3 is CASSRRQDSEAFF. CDR3 coding DNA: TGCGCCAGCTCGCGGAGACAGGACTCTGAAGCTTTCTTT. This rearrangement joins TRBV5-1 to TRBJ1-1, with a weak D call TRBD1 (6 bases). The CDR3 has 13 residues. Germline loops: CDR1 SGHRS, CDR2 YFSETQ. The V gene lost 7 bases and the J gene lost 6 bases, with 16 bases spanning the gap.

The table lists this clonotype with many counts. This chain uses TRBV10-3 with TRBJ2-3, with D possibly being TRBD2 (5 bases). CDR1 is ENHRY and CDR2 is SYGVKD in the germline V gene. The V end was cut by 6 bases, the J end by 2 bases, with 12 bases between. This CDR3 contains 14 residues. Here the CDR3 DNA reads TGTGCCATCAGGGCCCGGGGAGACACAGATACGCAGTATTTT. This translates into CAIRARGDTDTQYF.